The 27 T cell receptor beta chains given below trace back to one sample, sequenced in a study of CD8 T cells in ankylosing spondylitis (dated by TCRdb to 2015 to 2018). Libraries were constructed by 5' RACE. Sequencing instrument: Illumina HiSeq 2500. TCRdb reprocessing: public reads trimmed at Q25 with fastp, clones called with MiXCR, in-frame beta chains kept. Under each unique CDR3 protein, matching rows form one entry showing the most common genes and DNA. This sample lists tens of thousands of distinct CDR3 sequences; approximately 5.9% were detected once. The top ten constitute approximately 12% of the sample. The sequencing sample was made of blood, either unsorted or a sorted T cell fraction (not recorded which). These TCRs come from a male donor with ankylosing spondylitis or in good health (not recorded which).

This clonotype has at least ten counts. This chain links TRBV28 with TRBJ2-7; D perhaps matches TRBD2 (6 bases). The CDR3 consists of 13 residues. Per the germline V gene, CDR1 is MDHEN and CDR2 is SYDVKM. Trimming stripped 6 bases from V and 7 bases from J, with 16 bases between. The CDR3 loop is CASRLGGGEEQYF. DNA for the CDR3: TGTGCCAGCAGACTTGGGGGAGGTGAGGAGCAGTACTTC.

This clonotype was detected ten times or more. J is TRBJ2-1 and V is TRBV5-1; 11 nucleotides match TRBD2. V lost 4 bases to trimming and J lost 10 bases; unmatched junction nucleotides: 10. Germline loops: CDR1 SGHRS, CDR2 YFSETQ. The CDR3 has 15 amino acids. The CDR3 nucleotides read TGCGCCAGCAGCAAGCCTAGCGGGAGGCTCTGGGAGCAGTTCTTC. Amino acid sequence: CASSKPSGRLWEQFF.

In this sample, this clonotype turned up many times. The rearrangement uses TRBV18 and TRBJ2-1; D gene uncertain. The CDR3 covers 15 residues. V was shortened by 4 bases and J by 2 bases, with 12 bases between the two germline ends. CDR1 and CDR2 from the germline V gene are KGHSH and LQKENI. In DNA form, the CDR3 reads TGTGCCAGCTCACACGACTGGCGGACCTACAATGAGCAGTTCTTC. Encoded protein: CASSHDWRTYNEQFF.

Worth noting for this clonotype: A read error may be the cause here, since a much bigger clone is one base away. The chain combines TRBV5-1 with TRBJ2-3; D not resolved. CDR3 length equals 13 residues. Germline CDR1 is SGHRS and CDR2 is YFSETQ. V was shortened by 1 base and J by 0 bases, with 3 bases between the two germline ends. The CDR3 here is CASSLTSTDTQYF. In nucleotides, the CDR3 is TGCGCCAGCAGCTTGACTAGCACAGATACGCAGTATTTT.

Many counts were recorded for this clonotype. This sequence joins TRBV12-3 or TRBV12-4 and TRBJ2-5; 9 bases fit TRBD2. J lost 9 bases, V lost 4 bases, and 6 bases had no gene match. The CDR3 consists of 13 residues. CDR3 amino acids: CASSSSSGTSQYF. Written as DNA, the CDR3 is TGTGCCAGCAGTTCCTCTAGCGGGACCTCCCAGTACTTC.

This clonotype was recorded many times. The rearrangement uses TRBV27 and TRBJ2-5, with 14 positions matching TRBD2. Germline trimming cut 5 bases from V and 4 bases from J; bases unmatched to any gene: 6. The CDR3 length is 16 residues. From germline, CDR1 is MNHEY and CDR2 SMNVEV (reference sequence). CDR3 coding DNA: TGTGCCAGCAGTCCCCGACTAGCGGGAGGGGCAGAGACCCAGTACTTC. Residues: CASSPRLAGGAETQYF.

This clonotype was counted ten times or more. This chain joins TRBV20-1 and TRBJ2-7; 10 bases map to TRBD2. Germline CDR1 is DFQATT and CDR2 is SNEGSKA (reference sequence). The trim removed 3 bases at V and 3 bases at J, leaving 11 bases unmatched. This CDR3 is 16 amino acids long. CDR3 region: CSARGTGTSDSYEQYF. CDR3 DNA: TGCAGTGCTAGGGGGACCGGGACTAGCGACAGCTACGAGCAGTACTTC.

This clonotype came up many times. This chain joins TRBV19 and TRBJ2-1; 9 nucleotides match TRBD1. Germline lookup yields CDR1 LNHDA and CDR2 SQIVND (reference sequence). The ends lost 5 bases at V and 5 bases at J; junction bases unmatched: 4. CDR3 length: 14 residues. The CDR3 reads CASSRTGVHNEQFF. In nucleotides, the CDR3 is TGTGCCAGTAGTCGGACAGGGGTCCACAATGAGCAGTTCTTC.

There are many counts of this clonotype. The chain has TRBV5-1 and TRBJ2-5, with 9 positions matching TRBD2. J gave up 2 bases and V 6 bases, and 8 bases lay outside the gene matches. This CDR3 spans 15 amino acids. CDR1 SGHRS and CDR2 YFSETQ come from the germline V gene. CDR3 sequence: CASNALAGTQETQYF. Here the CDR3 DNA reads TGCGCCAGCAACGCTCTAGCGGGGACTCAAGAGACCCAGTACTTC.

As for this clonotype: Given a much more abundant clone one base away, this may be a read error. The chain recombines TRBV7-2 with TRBJ1-6; TRBD1 aligns across 7 bases. Germline CDR1 reads SGHTA; CDR2 reads FQGNSA. This CDR3 contains 14 residues. The CDR3 reads CAGSPRDSRSPLHF. The CDR3, as DNA: TGTGCCGGCAGCCCTAGGGACAGCCGTTCACCCCTCCACTTT.

This clonotype was seen many times. The chain is built from TRBV21-1 and TRBJ2-7; the tabulated D call, TRBD2, remains unverified against the DNA. TRBV21-1 is an annotated pseudogene. The CDR3 has 15 amino acids. The CDR3 loop reads CASSKELADSYEQYF. The CDR3 DNA is TGTGCCAGCAGCAAAGAACTAGCGGACTCCTACGAGCAGTACTTC.

This clonotype was seen ten or more times. CDR3 loop: CASSLGLAVQETQYF. In nucleotides, the CDR3 is TGTGCCAGCAGCCTCGGACTAGCGGTACAAGAGACCCAGTACTTC. The rearrangement links TRBV11-2 to TRBJ2-5; 10 positions match TRBD2. Unmatched junction bases numbered 5, after V lost 5 bases and J lost 2 bases. The CDR3 runs to 15 residues. CDR1 is SGHAT, CDR2 FQNNGV, per germline. The full variable domain, rest sourced from reference TRBV11-2 and TRBJ2-5, is EAGVAQSPRYKIIEKRQSVAFWCNPISGHATLYWYQQILGQGPKLLIQFQNNGVVDDSQLPKDRFSAERLKGVDSTLKIQPAKLEDSAVYLCASSLGLAVQETQYFGPGTRLLVL.

This clonotype was observed at least ten times. The rearrangement uses TRBV20-1 and TRBJ2-3, with D maybe TRBD1 (6 bases). From germline, CDR1 is DFQATT and CDR2 SNEGSKA (reference sequence). CDR3 length: 15 residues. The V and J ends lost 6 bases and 1 base respectively, with 17 bases between them. The CDR3 sequence: CSALEGVMRTDTQYF. In DNA form, the CDR3 reads TGCAGTGCCCTCGAGGGGGTAATGCGCACAGATACGCAGTATTTT.

The gene calls are TRBV7-9 and TRBJ1-1; no clear D. The CDR3 spans 12 residues. The germline V gene encodes CDR1 SEHNR and CDR2 FQNEAQ (reference sequence). Trimming shortened V by 4 bases and J by 8 bases, and 11 bases separated the two germline ends. Here the CDR3 DNA reads TGTGCCAGCAGCTCACGGGCCTGGGAAGCTTTCTTT. Its translation is CASSSRAWEAFF.

This clonotype was seen ten or more times. The V call is TRBV20-1, the J call TRBJ2-3; weak D call: TRBD2 (6 bases). Germline CDR1 is DFQATT and CDR2 is SNEGSKA (reference sequence). V lost 3 bases to trimming and J lost 7 bases, with 17 bases between them. This CDR3 has 14 residues. CDR3 loop: CSASLGERAYTQYF. DNA for the CDR3: TGCAGTGCTAGTTTGGGCGAGCGGGCCTATACGCAGTATTTT.

This clonotype appeared many times. V is TRBV5-1 and J is TRBJ2-7; D unclear. The CDR3 runs to 12 residues. Germline CDR1 and CDR2: SGHRS and YFSETQ. V was clipped by 1 base and J by 5 bases, with 7 bases between them. The CDR3 sequence is CASSLSVDEQYF. As DNA, the CDR3 is TGCGCCAGCAGCTTGTCTGTCGACGAGCAGTACTTC.

This clonotype was counted ten times or more. One junction end does not reproduce the germline sequence, and a read error may be involved. The chain combines TRBV7-7 with TRBJ1-1; D possibly corresponds to TRBD1 (5 bases). CDR1 is SSHAT and CDR2 is FNYEAQ in the germline V gene (reference sequence). This CDR3 contains 13 residues. The CDR3 DNA reads TGTGCTAGCAGCTCCATCGACAGTACTGAAGCTTTCTTT. Protein product: CASSSIDSTEAFF.

Many counts were recorded for this clonotype. This chain connects TRBV12-3 or TRBV12-4 to TRBJ2-5; the D gene is possibly TRBD1 (6 bases). The CDR3 has 16 residues. V lost 6 bases and J lost 5, with 22 bases in between. CDR3 protein: CASSPIRGAGFETQYF. CDR3 bases: TGTGCCAGCAGCCCCATCAGGGGCGCAGGATTCGAGACCCAGTACTTC.

This clonotype was counted ten times or more. The chain recombines TRBV18 with TRBJ2-5; no firm D call. Germline V gene lookup returns CDR1 KGHSH and CDR2 LQKENI. The CDR3 consists of 13 residues. V lost 3 bases, J lost 5 bases, and 10 bases lay in between. CDR3 residues: CASSPHRQETQYF. CDR3 sequence (DNA): TGTGCCAGCTCACCCCATCGGCAGGAGACCCAGTACTTC.

This clonotype showed up many times. This chain links TRBV5-1 with TRBJ2-1, with D unresolved. CDR3 length equals 12 residues. Germline V gene sequence: CDR1 SGHRS, CDR2 YFSETQ. With 0 bases removed from V and 9 bases from J, the gap between germline ends came to 7 bases. CDR3 in DNA: TGCGCCAGCAGCTTGGACGTCGGTGAGCAGTTCTTC. Translated, it gives CASSLDVGEQFF.

There are many counts of this clonotype. The genes are TRBV25-1 and TRBJ2-1; 10 nucleotides agree with TRBD1. The CDR3 contains 15 residues. Looked up from germline, CDR1 is MGHDK and CDR2 is SYGVNS. V was clipped by 5 bases and J by 10 bases; unmatched bases: 11. The CDR3 region has the DNA TGTGCCAGCAGTCCGGGACAGGGGAGGGGGAGCGAGCAGTTCTTC. This encodes CASSPGQGRGSEQFF.

This clonotype was recorded many times. This chain links TRBV10-3 with TRBJ1-1; no firm D call. The CDR3 is made up of 13 amino acids. From germline, CDR1 is ENHRY and CDR2 SYGVKD. V dropped 3 bases and J dropped 1 base, with 6 bases sitting between them. In nucleotides, the CDR3 is TGTGCCATCAGTGAAGAGGGGAACACTGAAGCTTTCTTT. It yields the protein CAISEEGNTEAFF.

This clonotype was recorded at least ten times. V and J are TRBV18 and TRBJ2-1, with D tentatively TRBD2 (6 bases). The CDR3 spans 14 residues. CDR1 is KGHSH and CDR2 is LQKENI in the germline V gene. Trimming removed 3 bases from V and 9 bases from J, with 15 bases in between. CDR3 nucleotides: TGTGCCAGCTCACCCCTACCGGGGGTGGGTGAGCAGTTCTTC. This gives the protein CASSPLPGVGEQFF.

This clonotype was detected ten times or more. The V call is TRBV5-6, the J call TRBJ1-1; D is undetermined. CDR1 SGHDT and CDR2 YYEEEE come from the germline V gene. The CDR3 length is 15 residues. V lost 0 bases to trimming and J lost 0 bases, with 9 bases between them. CDR3 coding DNA: TGTGCCAGCAGCTTGGCCCTTACAGTGAACACTGAAGCTTTCTTT. Translated: CASSLALTVNTEAFF.

This clonotype was seen at least ten times. The rearrangement uses TRBV7-2 and TRBJ2-2; 7 bases are a match to TRBD2. V dropped 5 bases and J dropped 3; count of bases not matched to a gene: 12. CDR1 and CDR2 (germline): SGHTA, FQGNSA. This CDR3 is 17 amino acids long. CDR3 in DNA: TGTGCCAGCAGCCAGTGGAGCGGCGGGGGTGACACCGGGGAGCTGTTTTTT. It translates to CASSQWSGGGDTGELFF.

This clonotype has at least ten counts. The genes are TRBV4-1 and TRBJ1-1; D is undetermined. This CDR3 has 16 amino acids. Between the trimmed V and J ends, which lost 1 base and 0 bases, there was a span of 12 bases. Germline lookup yields CDR1 MGHRA and CDR2 YSYEKL. This CDR3 reads CASSQGQWLVNTEAFF. DNA of the CDR3: TGCGCCAGCAGCCAAGGGCAGTGGTTAGTGAACACTGAAGCTTTCTTT.

There are many counts of this clonotype. This rearrangement joins TRBV4-2 to TRBJ2-5, with D perhaps TRBD2 (5 bases). The CDR3 extends over 15 amino acids. Germline lookup yields CDR1 LGHNA and CDR2 YNFKEQ. The V gene lost 0 bases and the J gene lost 0 bases, with 8 bases spanning the gap. The CDR3 spells CASSQDRGYQETQYF. The CDR3 DNA reads TGTGCCAGCAGCCAAGATCGGGGTTACCAAGAGACCCAGTACTTC.